This TCR beta chain was found in a study of beta chain features in type 1 diabetes. Regarding the study as a whole: Overrepresentation of cells with high TCR expression could result from cDNA sequencing.

The CDR3 spans 15 residues. V was cut by 5 bases and J by 0 bases, with 12 bases left in between. Germline V lookup: CDR1 SGHVS, CDR2 FQNEAQ. Every bit of the isolated RNA underwent reverse transcription, so sequencing read expressed TCRB transcripts. Repertoires were generated with immunoSEQ multiplex PCR, while TCRdb's copy carries only in-frame clones and drops some. The data hold about 930,000 clones, with about 17% observed a single time. To note about this clone: The antigen is not known.

The chain recombines TRBV7-8 with TRBJ2-3; a weak D match, TRBD2 (6 bases). The receptor comes from a woman younger than 35 in good health. The material sequenced was naive CD4+ T cells from blood. CDR3 sequence: CASSLIAASTDTQYF. CDR3 coding DNA: TGTGCCAGCAGCCTCATAGCGGCAAGCACAGATACGCAGTATTTT.